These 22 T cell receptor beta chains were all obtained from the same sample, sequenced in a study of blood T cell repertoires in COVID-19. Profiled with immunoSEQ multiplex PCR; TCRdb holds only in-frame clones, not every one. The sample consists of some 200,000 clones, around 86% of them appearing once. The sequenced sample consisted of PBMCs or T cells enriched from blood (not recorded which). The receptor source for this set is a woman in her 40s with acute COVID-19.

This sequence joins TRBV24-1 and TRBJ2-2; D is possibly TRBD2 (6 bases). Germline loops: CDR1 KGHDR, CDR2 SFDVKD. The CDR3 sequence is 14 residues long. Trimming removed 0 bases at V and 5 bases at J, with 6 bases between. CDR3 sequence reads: CATSDLGGTGELFF. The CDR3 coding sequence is TGTGCCACCAGTGATTTGGGAGGGACCGGGGAGCTGTTTTTT.

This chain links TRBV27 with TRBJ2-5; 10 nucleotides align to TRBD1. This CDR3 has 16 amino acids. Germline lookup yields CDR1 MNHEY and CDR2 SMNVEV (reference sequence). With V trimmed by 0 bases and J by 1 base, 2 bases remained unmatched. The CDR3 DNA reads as TGTGCCAGCAGTTTATCCGGACAGGGGGTCCAAGAGACCCAGTACTTC. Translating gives CASSLSGQGVQETQYF.

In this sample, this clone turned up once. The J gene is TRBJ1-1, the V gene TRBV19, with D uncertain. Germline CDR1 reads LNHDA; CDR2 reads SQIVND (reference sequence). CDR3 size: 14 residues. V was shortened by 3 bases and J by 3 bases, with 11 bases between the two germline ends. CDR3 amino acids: CASSMSPKYTEAFF. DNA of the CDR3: TGTGCCAGTAGTATGAGTCCCAAATACACTGAAGCTTTCTTT.

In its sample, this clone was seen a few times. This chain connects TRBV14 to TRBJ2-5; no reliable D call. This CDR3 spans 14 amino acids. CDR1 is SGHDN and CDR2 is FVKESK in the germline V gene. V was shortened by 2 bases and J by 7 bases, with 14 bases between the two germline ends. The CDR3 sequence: CASSQNSLLRTQYF. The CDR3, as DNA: TGTGCCAGCAGCCAAAACAGCCTCTTGCGGACCCAGTACTTC.

The CDR3 protein is CASSLEGDRGLYETQYF. As DNA, the CDR3 is TGTGCCAGCAGCTTGGAAGGGGACAGGGGGCTGTATGAGACCCAGTACTTC. The J gene is TRBJ2-5, the V gene TRBV5-6, with TRBD1 matching over 12 bases. V lost 0 bases and J lost 5; bases outside the gene matches: 8. This CDR3 is 17 amino acids long. The germline V gene has CDR1 SGHDT and CDR2 YYEEEE.

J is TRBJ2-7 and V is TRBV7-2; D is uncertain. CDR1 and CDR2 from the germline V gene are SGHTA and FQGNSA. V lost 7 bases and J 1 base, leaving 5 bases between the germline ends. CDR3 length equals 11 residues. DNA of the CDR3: TGTGCCAGCATGTTATCCTACGAGCAGTACTTC. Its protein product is CASMLSYEQYF. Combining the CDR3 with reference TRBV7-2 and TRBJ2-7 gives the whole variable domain GAGVSQSPSNKVTEKGKDVELRCDPISGHTALYWYRQSLGQGLEFLIYFQGNSAPDKSGLPSDRFSAERTGGSVSTLTIQRTQQEDSAVYLCASMLSYEQYFGPGTRLTVT.

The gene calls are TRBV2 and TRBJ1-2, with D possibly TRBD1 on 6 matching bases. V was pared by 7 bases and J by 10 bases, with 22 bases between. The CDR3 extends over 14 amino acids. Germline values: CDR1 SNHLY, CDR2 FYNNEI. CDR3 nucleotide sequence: TGTGCCAGCACCAAGAGGGACACCGACGTTTACTACACCTTC. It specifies CASTKRDTDVYYTF.

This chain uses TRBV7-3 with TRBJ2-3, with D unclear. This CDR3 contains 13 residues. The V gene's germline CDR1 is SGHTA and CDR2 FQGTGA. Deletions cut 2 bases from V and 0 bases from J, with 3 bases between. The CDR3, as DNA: TGTGCCAGCAGCTTAGCGAGCACAGATACGCAGTATTTT. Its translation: CASSLASTDTQYF.

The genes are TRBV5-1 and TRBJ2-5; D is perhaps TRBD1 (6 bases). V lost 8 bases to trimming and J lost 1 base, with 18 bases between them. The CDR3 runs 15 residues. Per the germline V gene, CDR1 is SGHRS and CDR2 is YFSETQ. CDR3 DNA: TGCGCCAGTAAGGATCCACTAGGGGGCCAAGAGACCCAGTACTTC. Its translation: CASKDPLGGQETQYF.

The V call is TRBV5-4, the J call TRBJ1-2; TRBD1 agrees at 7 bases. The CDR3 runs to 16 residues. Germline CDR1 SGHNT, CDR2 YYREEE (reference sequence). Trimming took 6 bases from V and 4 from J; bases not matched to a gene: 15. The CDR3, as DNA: TGTGCCAGCATCCACACTCCCGAGGGGGCTCTCTATGGCTACACCTTC. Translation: CASIHTPEGALYGYTF. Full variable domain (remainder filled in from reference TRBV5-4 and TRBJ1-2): ETGVTQSPTHLIKTRGQQVTLRCSSQSGHNTVSWYQQALGQGPQFIFQYYREEENGRGNFPPRFSGLQFPNYSSELNVNALELDDSALYLCASIHTPEGALYGYTFGSGTRLTVV.

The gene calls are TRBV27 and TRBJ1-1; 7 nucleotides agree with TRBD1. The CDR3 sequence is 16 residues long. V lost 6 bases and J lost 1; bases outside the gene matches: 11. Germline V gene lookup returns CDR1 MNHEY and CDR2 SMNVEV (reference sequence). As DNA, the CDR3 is TGTGCCAGCAGAAAAGCCCCGGGACAGCCGAACACTGAAGCTTTCTTT. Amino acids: CASRKAPGQPNTEAFF.

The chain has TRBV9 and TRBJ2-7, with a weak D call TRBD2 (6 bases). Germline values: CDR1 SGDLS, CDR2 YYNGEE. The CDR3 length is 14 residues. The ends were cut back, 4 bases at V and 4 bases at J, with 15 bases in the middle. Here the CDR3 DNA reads TGTGCCAGCAGCCCCGGGACTGCAAAATACGAGCAGTACTTC. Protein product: CASSPGTAKYEQYF.

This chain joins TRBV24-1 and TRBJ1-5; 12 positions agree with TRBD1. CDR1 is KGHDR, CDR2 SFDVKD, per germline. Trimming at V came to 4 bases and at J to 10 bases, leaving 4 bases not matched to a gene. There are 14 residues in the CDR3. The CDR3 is CATSEGTGGTPQHF. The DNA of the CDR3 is TGTGCCACCAGTGAAGGGACAGGGGGCACCCCCCAGCATTTT.

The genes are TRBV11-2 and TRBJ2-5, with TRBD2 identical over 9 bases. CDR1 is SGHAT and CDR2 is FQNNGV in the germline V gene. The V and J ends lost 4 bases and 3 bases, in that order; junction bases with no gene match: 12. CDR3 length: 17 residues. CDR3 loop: CASSWAMVAGGEETQYF. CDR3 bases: TGTGCCAGCAGCTGGGCTATGGTGGCGGGGGGGGAAGAGACCCAGTACTTC.

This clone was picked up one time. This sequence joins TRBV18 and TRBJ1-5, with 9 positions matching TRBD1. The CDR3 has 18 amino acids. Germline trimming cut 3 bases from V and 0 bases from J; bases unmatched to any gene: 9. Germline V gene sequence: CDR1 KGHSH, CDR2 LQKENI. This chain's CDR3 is CASSPLSGTGNSNQPQHF. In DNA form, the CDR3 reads TGTGCCAGCTCACCCTTGAGTGGGACAGGGAATAGCAATCAGCCCCAGCATTTT.

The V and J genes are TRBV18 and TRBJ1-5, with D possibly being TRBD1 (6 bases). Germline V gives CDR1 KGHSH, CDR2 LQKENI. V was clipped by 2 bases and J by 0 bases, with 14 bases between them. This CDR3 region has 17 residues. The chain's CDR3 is CASSPVRTAYSNQPQHF. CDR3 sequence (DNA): TGTGCCAGCTCACCAGTCAGGACAGCTTATAGCAATCAGCCCCAGCATTTT.

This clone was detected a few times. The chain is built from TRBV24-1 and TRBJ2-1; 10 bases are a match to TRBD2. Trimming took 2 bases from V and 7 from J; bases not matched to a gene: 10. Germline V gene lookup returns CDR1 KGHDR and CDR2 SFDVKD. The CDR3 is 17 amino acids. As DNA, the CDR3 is TGTGCCACCAGTGATTCTAAGCGGGGGGGACTAGTGAATGAGCAGTTCTTC. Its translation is CATSDSKRGGLVNEQFF.

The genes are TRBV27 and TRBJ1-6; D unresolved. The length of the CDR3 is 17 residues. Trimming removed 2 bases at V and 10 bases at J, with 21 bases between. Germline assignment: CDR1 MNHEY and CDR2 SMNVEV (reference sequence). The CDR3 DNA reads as TGTGCCAGCAGTTTAGCCCAAGGAAGCTTGGACTACTCACCCCTCCACTTT. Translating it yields CASSLAQGSLDYSPLHF.

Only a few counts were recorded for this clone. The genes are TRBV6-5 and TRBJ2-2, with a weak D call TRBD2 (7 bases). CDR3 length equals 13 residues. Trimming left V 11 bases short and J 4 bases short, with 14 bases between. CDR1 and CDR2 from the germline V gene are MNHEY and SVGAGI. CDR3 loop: CAAGAGITGELFF. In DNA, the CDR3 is TGTGCCGCGGGGGCAGGGATCACCGGGGAGCTGTTTTTT.

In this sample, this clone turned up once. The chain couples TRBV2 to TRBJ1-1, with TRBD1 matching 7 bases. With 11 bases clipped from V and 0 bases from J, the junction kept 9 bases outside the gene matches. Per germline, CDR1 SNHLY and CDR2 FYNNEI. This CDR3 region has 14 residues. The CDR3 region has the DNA TGTGCCGGCCCGGGGACAGATCTGAACACTGAAGCTTTCTTT. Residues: CAGPGTDLNTEAFF.

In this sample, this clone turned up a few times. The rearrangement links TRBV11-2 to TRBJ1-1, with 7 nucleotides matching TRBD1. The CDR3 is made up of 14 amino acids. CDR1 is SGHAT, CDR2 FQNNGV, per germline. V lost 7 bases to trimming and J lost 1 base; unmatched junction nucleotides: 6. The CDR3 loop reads CASKRGQGNTEAFF. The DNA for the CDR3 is TGTGCCAGCAAGAGGGGGCAGGGGAACACTGAAGCTTTCTTT.

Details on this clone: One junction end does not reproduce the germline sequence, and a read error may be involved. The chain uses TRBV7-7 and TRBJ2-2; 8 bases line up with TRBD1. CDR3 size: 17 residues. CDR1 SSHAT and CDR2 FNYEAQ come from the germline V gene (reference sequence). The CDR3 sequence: CASSLARAGGMAGELFF. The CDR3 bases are TGTGCTAGCAGCTTAGCGAGGGCAGGGGGCATGGCCGGGGAGCTGTTTTTT.